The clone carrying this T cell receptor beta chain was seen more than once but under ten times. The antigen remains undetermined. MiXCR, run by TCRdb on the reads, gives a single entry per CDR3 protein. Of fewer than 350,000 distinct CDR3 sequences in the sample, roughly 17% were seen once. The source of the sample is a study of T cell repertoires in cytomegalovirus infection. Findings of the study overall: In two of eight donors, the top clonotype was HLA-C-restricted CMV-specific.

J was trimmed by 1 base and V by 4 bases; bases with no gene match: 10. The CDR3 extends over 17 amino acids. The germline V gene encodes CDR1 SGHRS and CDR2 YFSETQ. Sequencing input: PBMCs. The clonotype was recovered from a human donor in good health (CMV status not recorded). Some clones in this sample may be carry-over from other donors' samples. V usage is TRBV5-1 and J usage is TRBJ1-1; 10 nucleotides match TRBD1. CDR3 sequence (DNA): TGCGCCAGCAGCCCTACCGGGACAGGGGCGCAGAACACTGAAGCTTTCTTT. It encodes CASSPTGTGAQNTEAFF.